A selection of T cell receptor beta chains follows, all from one sample in a study of T cells in localized non-small cell lung cancer. Here immunoSEQ multiplex PCR was the method, and the copy in TCRdb shows in-frame clones only, minus some. This table has 1,200 to 1,500 clones, 15% to 20% appearing once. This sample comprised lung tumor tissue, obtained before any cancer treatment. The receptors were gathered from a female donor of 60 years or more with stage I squamous cell lung carcinoma. CDR3s include the opening cysteine and the closing phenylalanine or tryptophan. The order of the fields is CDR3 length, clone size, D gene, V gene, CDR3 protein. The D gene is left open where the match is weak. Rows may omit the clone size; those that give it use once, few, many or a size class.

>15|few|TRBD2|TRBV15
CATSRATSGAGELFF
>15|NA|TRBD1|TRBV11-3
CASSSSTGGGYGYTF
>15|NA|TRBD2|TRBV29-1
CSALRRAGGPGEQYF
>13|NA|NA|TRBV7-2
CASSLQGGTEAFF